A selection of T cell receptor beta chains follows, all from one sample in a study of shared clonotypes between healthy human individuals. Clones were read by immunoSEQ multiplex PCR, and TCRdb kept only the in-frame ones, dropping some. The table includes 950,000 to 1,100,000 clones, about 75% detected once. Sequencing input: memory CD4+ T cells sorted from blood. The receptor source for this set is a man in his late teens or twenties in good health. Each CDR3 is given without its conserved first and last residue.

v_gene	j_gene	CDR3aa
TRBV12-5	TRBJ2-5	ASGPGTSMETQY
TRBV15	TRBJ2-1	ATSRELAGNNEQF
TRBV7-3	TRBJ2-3	ASTKGGGSTDTQY
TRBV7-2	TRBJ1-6	ASSLAPVPGGKSPLH
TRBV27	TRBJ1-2	ASRPRDRGHYGYT
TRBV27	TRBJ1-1	ASSLATLTGGNEAF
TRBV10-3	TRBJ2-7	AISESGRLGEQY
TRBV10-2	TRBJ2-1	ASSPGLAGGNEQF
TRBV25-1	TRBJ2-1	ASSEPDLNEQF
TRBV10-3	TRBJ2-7	AISESSYEQY
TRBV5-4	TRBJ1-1	ASSSKGQGDTEAF
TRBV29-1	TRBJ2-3	SVGASGGAVDTQY
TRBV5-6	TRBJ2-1	ASSLILPHEQF
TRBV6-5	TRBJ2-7	ASSYRDRGRGYEQY
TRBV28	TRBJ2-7	ASSLPDRGRIREQY
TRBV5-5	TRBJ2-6	ASSLFEPISGANVLT
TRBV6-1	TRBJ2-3	ASSEALQRGYYTDTQY
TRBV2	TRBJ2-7	ASSEAAGYEQY
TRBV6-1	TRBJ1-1	ASSDPLGGPEAF
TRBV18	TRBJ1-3	ASSPGRQGNTIY
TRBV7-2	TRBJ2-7	ASSFFRQGYEQY
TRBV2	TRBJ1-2	ASSVTGGAHYGYT
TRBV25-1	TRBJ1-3	ASSMTGADGNTIY
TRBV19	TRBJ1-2	ASTTDRDRDGYT
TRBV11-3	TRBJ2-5	ASSTRGGVGAETQY
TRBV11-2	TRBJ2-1	ASSLVMAMRQGGNNEQF
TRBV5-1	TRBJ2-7	ASSSLLGQVYEQY
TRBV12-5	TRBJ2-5	ASLLTSELTQY
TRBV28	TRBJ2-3	ASSPQATDTQY
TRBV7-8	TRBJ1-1	ASSLGGAGNTEAF
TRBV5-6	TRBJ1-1	ASSRDRGEAF
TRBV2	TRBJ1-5	ASRGTGAWGNQPQH
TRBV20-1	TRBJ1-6	SAANSPLH
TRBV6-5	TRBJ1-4	ASSQGQMLEKLF
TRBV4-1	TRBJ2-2	ASGRMTGELF
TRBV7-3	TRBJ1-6	ASSLMGFGNSPLH
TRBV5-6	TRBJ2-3	ASSLAGGTDTQY
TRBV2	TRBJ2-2	ASSFFGGAPTGELF
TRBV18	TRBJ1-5	ASSQGKGGYQPQH
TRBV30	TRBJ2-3	AWSSRRGTDTQY
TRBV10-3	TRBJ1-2	AIRALGSGYT
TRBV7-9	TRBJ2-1	ASSLASGGNFKQNEQF
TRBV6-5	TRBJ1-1	ASSSYRGTEAF
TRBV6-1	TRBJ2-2	ATGWTDHNTGELF
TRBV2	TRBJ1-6	ASSGTGNSPLH
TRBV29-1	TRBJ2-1	SVTPLAGNEQF
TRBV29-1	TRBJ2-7	SVQRGREQY
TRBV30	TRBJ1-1	AWRQTENTEAF
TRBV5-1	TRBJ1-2	ASSLGTANYGYT
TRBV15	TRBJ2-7	ATSRDKQGRSSYEQY
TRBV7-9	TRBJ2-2	ASSRSLADNTGELF
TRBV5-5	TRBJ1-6	ASSLPGLGSPLH
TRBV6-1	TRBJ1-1	ASRARGKVEAF